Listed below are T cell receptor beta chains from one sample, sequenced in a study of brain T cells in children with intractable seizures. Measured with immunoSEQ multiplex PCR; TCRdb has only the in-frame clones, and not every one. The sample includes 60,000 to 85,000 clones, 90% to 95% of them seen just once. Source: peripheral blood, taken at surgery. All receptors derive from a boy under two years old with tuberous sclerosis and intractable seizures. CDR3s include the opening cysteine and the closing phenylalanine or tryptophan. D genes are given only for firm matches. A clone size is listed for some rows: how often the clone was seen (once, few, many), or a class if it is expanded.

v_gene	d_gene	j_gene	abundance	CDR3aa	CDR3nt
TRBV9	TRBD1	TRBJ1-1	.	CASSVDTGDTEAFF	TGTGCCAGCAGCGTCGATACAGGGGACACTGAAGCTTTCTTT
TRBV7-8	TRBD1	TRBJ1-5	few	CASSLGTGRNQPQHF	TGTGCCAGCAGCCTGGGGACAGGGCGCAATCAGCCCCAGCATTTT
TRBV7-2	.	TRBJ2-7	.	CASSFNPLASYEQYF	TGTGCCAGCAGCTTTAACCCCCTAGCCTCCTACGAGCAGTACTTC
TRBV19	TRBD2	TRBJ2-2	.	CASSTSGAGTGELFF	TGTGCCAGTAGCACTAGCGGGGCCGGCACCGGGGAGCTGTTTTTT
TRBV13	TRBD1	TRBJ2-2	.	CASSRTGNTGELFF	TGTGCCAGCAGCCGGACAGGGAACACCGGGGAGCTGTTTTTT
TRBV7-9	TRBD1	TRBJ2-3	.	CASSSTGPSTDTQYF	TGTGCCAGCAGCTCGACAGGGCCCAGCACAGATACGCAGTATTTT
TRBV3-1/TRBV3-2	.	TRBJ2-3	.	CASSQAVDEVPDTQYF	TGTGCCAGCAGCCAAGCGGTTGATGAGGTCCCCGATACGCAGTATTTT
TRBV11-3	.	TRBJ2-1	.	CASSSTALAGSSYNEQFF	TGTGCCAGCAGCTCGACCGCCCTCGCTGGGAGCTCCTACAATGAGCAGTTCTTC
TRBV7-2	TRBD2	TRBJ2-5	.	CASSLSKAGGVETQYF	TGTGCCAGCAGCCTATCAAAAGCGGGAGGGGTGGAGACCCAGTACTTC
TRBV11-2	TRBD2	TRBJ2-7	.	CASSPYQAGVGNEQYF	TGTGCCAGCAGCCCCTACCAAGCGGGAGTAGGGAACGAGCAGTACTTC
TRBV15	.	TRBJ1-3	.	CATSRVPGNTIYF	TGTGCCACCAGCAGAGTTCCTGGAAACACCATATATTTT
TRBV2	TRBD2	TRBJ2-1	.	CASSERTRAGNEQFF	TGTGCCAGCAGTGAAAGGACTAGGGCGGGCAATGAGCAGTTCTTC
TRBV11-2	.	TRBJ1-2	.	CASSLGLTNYGYTF	TGTGCCAGCAGCTTAGGGCTTACTAACTATGGCTACACCTTC
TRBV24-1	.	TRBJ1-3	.	CATRGNSGNTIYF	TGTGCCACCAGAGGAAACTCTGGAAACACCATATATTTT
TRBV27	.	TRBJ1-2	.	CASSSLGGHYGYTF	TGTGCCAGCAGTTCTCTGGGCGGACACTATGGCTACACCTTC
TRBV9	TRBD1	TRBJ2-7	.	CASSTGTGGVSEQYF	TGTGCCAGCAGCACCGGGACAGGGGGAGTGAGTGAGCAGTACTTC
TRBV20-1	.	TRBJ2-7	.	CSASRGYEQYF	TGCAGTGCTAGTAGGGGTTACGAGCAGTACTTC
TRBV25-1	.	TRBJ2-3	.	CASSESLGAGSTDTQYF	TGTGCCAGCAGTGAATCTCTGGGGGCAGGGAGTACAGATACGCAGTATTTT
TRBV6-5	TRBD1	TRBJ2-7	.	CASSYSTAGGHEQYF	TGTGCCAGCAGTTACTCGACCGCAGGGGGCCACGAGCAGTACTTC
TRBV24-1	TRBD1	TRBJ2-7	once	CATSETGTGGDEQYF	TGTGCCACCAGTGAAACCGGGACAGGGGGCGACGAGCAGTACTTC
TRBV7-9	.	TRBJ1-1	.	CASSFHGPPAPNMNTEAFF	TGTGCCAGCAGCTTTCACGGCCCCCCAGCGCCAAACATGAACACTGAAGCTTTCTTT
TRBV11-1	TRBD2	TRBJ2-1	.	CASSSERTSFEQFF	TGTGCCAGCAGCTCCGAAAGGACTAGTTTTGAGCAGTTCTTC
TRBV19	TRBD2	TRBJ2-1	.	CASSVPGLANEQFF	TGTGCCAGTAGTGTTCCGGGACTAGCGAATGAGCAGTTCTTC
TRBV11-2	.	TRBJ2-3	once	CASSVSWGGQMTDTQYF	TGTGCCAGCAGCGTAAGTTGGGGGGGCCAGATGACAGATACGCAGTATTTT
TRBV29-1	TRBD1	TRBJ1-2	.	CSVDVTGEGGYTF	TGCAGCGTTGATGTTACAGGGGAGGGTGGCTACACCTTC
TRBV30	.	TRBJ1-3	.	CAWNSRPRGSAGNTIYF	TGTGCCTGGAACTCTCGGCCGAGGGGATCCGCTGGAAACACCATATATTTT
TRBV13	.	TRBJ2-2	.	CASSLEQTGELFF	TGTGCCAGCAGCTTAGAACAAACCGGGGAGCTGTTTTTT
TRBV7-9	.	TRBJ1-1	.	CASSLDENTEAFF	TGTGCCAGCAGCTTAGACGAGAACACTGAAGCTTTCTTT
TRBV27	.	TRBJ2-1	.	CASSRGLAGNEQFF	TGTGCCAGCAGTCGGGGCCTCGCCGGCAATGAGCAGTTCTTC
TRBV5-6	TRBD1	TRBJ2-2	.	CASSQGQGAGELFF	TGTGCCAGCAGCCAGGGACAGGGGGCCGGGGAGCTGTTTTTT
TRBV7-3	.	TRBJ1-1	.	CASSTRVNTEAFF	TGTGCCAGCAGCACCAGGGTTAACACTGAAGCTTTCTTT
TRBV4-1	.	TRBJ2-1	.	CASSQLGTGSLNNEQFF	TGCGCCAGCAGCCAACTCGGAACAGGGAGTCTTAACAATGAGCAGTTCTTC
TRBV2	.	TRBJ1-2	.	CASTDPESRGGLMDGYTF	TGTGCCAGCACTGACCCCGAGAGTCGGGGGGGACTAATGGATGGCTACACCTTC
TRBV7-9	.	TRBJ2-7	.	CASSSILRQEDSYEQYF	TGTGCCAGCAGCTCAATACTTCGACAGGAGGACTCCTACGAGCAGTACTTC
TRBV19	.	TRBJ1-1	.	CASSILGFSNTEAFF	TGTGCCAGTAGTATTCTGGGTTTTTCTAACACTGAAGCTTTCTTT
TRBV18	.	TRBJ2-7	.	CASSHTQVGGLSRQYF	TGTGCCAGCTCGCATACTCAGGTAGGAGGCCTATCGCGGCAGTACTTC
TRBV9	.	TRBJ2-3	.	CASSVWGAADTQYF	TGTGCCAGCAGCGTTTGGGGGGCGGCAGATACGCAGTATTTT
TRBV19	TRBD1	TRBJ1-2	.	CASSPRGTNYGYTF	TGTGCCAGTAGTCCCAGGGGGACGAACTATGGCTACACCTTC
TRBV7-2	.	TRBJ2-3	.	CASSLAGSTDTQYF	TGTGCCAGCAGCTTAGCGGGTAGCACAGATACGCAGTATTTT
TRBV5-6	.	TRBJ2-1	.	CASSSQSREQFF	TGTGCCAGCAGCTCCCAGTCCCGCGAGCAGTTCTTC
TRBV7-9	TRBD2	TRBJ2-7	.	CASTSMGLAGIYEQYF	TGTGCCAGCACCTCTATGGGGCTAGCGGGAATCTACGAGCAGTACTTC
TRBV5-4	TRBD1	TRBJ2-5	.	CASSLEGQGAETQYF	TGTGCCAGCAGCTTGGAAGGACAGGGGGCAGAGACCCAGTACTTC
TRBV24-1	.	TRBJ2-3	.	CATKEDNTDTQYF	TGTGCCACCAAAGAGGACAACACAGATACGCAGTATTTT